This TCR beta chain was sequenced during a study of T cell clonality in common variable immunodeficiency. General study points: What drives increased CVID clonality needs T cell subpopulation sequencing. Fewer TCRbeta clones were shared among CVID subjects than controls. In common variable immunodeficiency, TCR beta chains reportedly carried fewer deletions and N-nucleotide insertions.

Assay used: immunoSEQ multiplex PCR; TCRdb lists only in-frame clones, some missing. Listed here are 52,000 or so clones without any singletons, the top ten holding about 0.8%. This clone appeared many times. Its target is not known. The read ends 3 residues shy of where the CDR3 ends; the end is completed using the germline J gene. Germline CDR1 reads SGHRS; CDR2 reads YFSETQ. The length of the CDR3 is 13 residues. Trimming took off 2 bases at V and 1 base at J, with 6 bases between the two ends. The receptor was derived from a person aged 18 to 75 in good health. Input material: peripheral blood mononuclear cells. V and J are TRBV5-1 and TRBJ1-1; D is unresolved. The CDR3 sequence: CASSLASNTEAFF. The sequenced CDR3 bases are TGCGCCAGCAGCTTAGCATCGAACACTGAA.